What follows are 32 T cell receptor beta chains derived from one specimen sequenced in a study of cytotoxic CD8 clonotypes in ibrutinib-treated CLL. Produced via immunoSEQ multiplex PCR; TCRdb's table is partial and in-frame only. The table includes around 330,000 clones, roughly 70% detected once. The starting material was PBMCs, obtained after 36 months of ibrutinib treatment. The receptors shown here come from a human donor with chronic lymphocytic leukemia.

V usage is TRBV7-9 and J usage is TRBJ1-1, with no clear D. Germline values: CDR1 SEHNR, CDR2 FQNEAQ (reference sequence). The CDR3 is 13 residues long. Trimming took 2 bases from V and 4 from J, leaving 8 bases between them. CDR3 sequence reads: CASSLSYGTEAFF. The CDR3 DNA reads TGTGCCAGCAGCTTATCTTATGGCACTGAAGCTTTCTTT. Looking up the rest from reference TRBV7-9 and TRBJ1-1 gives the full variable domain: DTGVSQNPRHKITKRGQNVTFRCDPISEHNRLYWYRQTLGQGPEFLTYFQNEAQLEKSRLLSDRFSAERPKGSFSTLEIQRTEQGDSAMYLCASSLSYGTEAFFGQGTRLTVV.

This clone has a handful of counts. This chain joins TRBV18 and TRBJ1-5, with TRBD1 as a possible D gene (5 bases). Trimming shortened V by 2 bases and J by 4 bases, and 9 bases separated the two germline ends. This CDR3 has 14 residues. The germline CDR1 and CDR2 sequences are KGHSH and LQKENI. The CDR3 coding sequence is TGTGCCAGCTCACCAGGGAGGGGAAATCAGCCCCAGCATTTT. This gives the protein CASSPGRGNQPQHF.

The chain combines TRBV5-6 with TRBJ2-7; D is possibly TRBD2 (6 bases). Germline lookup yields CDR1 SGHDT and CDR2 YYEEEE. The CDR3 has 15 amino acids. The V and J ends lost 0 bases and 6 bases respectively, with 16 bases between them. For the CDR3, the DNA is TGTGCCAGCAGCTTGGCCGGGACTGGGGGTGGCGAGCAGTACTTC. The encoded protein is CASSLAGTGGGEQYF.

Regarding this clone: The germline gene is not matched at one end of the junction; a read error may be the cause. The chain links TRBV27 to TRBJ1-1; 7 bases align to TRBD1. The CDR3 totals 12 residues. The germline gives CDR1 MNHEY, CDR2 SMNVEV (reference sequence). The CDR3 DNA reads TGTGCCAGCAGTTTCCCAGGGGGAAAATGGGACTTT. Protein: CASSFPGGKWDF.

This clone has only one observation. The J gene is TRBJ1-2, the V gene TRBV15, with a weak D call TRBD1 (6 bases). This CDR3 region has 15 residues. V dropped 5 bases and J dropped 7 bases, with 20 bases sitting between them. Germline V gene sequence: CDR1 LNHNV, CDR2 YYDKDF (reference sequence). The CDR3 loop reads CATSSPGAGVGGYTF. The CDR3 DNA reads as TGTGCCACCAGCTCTCCAGGGGCGGGAGTCGGTGGCTACACCTTC.

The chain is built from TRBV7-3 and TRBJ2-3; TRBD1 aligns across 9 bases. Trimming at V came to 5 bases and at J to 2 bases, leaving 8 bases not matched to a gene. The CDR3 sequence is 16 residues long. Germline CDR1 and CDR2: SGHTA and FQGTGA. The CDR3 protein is CASSQTGTGYTDTQYF. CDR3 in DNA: TGTGCCAGCAGCCAAACCGGGACAGGGTACACAGATACGCAGTATTTT.

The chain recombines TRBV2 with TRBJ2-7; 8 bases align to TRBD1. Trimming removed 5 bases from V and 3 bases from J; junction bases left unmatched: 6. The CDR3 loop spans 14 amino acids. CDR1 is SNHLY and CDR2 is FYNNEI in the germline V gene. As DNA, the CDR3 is TGTGCCAGCAGTACACACGGGACAGGCTACGAGCAGTACTTC. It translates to CASSTHGTGYEQYF.

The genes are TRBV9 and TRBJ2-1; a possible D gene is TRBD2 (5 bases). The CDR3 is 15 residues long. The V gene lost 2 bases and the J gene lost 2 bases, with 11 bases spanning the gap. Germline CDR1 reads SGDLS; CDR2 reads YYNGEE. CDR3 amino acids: CASSVAPGAYNEQFF. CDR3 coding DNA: TGTGCCAGCAGCGTCGCCCCCGGGGCCTACAATGAGCAGTTCTTC. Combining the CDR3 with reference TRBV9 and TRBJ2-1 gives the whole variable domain DSGVTQTPKHLITATGQRVTLRCSPRSGDLSVYWYQQSLDQGLQFLIQYYNGEERAKGNILERFSAQQFPDLHSELNLSSLELGDSALYFCASSVAPGAYNEQFFGPGTRLTVL.

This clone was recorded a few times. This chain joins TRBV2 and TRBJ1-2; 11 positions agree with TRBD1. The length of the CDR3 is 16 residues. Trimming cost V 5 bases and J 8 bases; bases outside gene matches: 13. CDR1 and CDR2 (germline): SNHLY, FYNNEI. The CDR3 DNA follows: TGTGCCAGCAGTTCCCCTATCCGGGACAGGGGGTTAGGCTACACCTTC. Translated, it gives CASSSPIRDRGLGYTF.

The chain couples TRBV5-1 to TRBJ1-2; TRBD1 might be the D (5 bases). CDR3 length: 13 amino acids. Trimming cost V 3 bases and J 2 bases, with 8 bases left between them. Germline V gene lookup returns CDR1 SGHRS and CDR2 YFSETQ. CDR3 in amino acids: CASSSGANYGYTF. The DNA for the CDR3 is TGCGCCAGCAGCTCCGGGGCGAACTATGGCTACACCTTC.

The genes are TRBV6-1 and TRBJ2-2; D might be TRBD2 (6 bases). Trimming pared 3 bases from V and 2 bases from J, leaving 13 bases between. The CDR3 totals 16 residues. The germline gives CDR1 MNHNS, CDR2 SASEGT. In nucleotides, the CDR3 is TGTGCCAGCAGTGACGTACTAGCTAGAAACACCGGGGAGCTGTTTTTT. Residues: CASSDVLARNTGELFF.

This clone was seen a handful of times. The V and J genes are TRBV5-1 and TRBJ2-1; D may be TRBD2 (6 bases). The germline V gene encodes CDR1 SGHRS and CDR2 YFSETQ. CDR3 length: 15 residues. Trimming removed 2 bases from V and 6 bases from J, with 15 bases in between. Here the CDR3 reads CASSFRDWRANEQFF. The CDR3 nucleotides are TGCGCCAGCAGCTTCCGGGACTGGAGAGCCAATGAGCAGTTCTTC. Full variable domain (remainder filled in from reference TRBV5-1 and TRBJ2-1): KAGVTQTPRYLIKTRGQQVTLSCSPISGHRSVSWYQQTPGQGLQFLFEYFSETQRNKGNFPGRFSGRQFSNSRSEMNVSTLELGDSALYLCASSFRDWRANEQFFGPGTRLTVL.

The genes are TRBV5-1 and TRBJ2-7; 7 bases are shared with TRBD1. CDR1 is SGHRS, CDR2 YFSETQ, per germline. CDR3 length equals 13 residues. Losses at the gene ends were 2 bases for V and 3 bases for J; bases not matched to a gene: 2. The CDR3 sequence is CASSFPGGYEQYF. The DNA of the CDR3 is TGCGCCAGCAGCTTCCCAGGGGGCTACGAGCAGTACTTC.

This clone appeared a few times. The CDR3 sequence is CASSYRDYEQYF. The DNA for the CDR3 is TGTGCCAGCAGTTACCGGGACTACGAGCAGTACTTC. The V gene is TRBV28, the J gene TRBJ2-7, with D possibly matching TRBD2 (5 bases). Germline V gives CDR1 MDHEN, CDR2 SYDVKM. Trimming took off 4 bases at V and 3 bases at J, with 7 bases between the two ends. This CDR3 contains 12 residues. Full variable domain (remainder filled in from reference TRBV28 and TRBJ2-7): DVKVTQSSRYLVKRTGEKVFLECVQDMDHENMFWYRQDPGLGLRLIYFSYDVKMKEKGDIPEGYSVSREKKERFSLILESASTNQTSMYLCASSYRDYEQYFGPGTRLTVT.

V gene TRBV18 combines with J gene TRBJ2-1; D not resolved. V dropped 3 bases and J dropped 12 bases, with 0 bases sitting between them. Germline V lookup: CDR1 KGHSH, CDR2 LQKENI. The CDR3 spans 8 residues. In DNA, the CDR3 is TGTGCCAGCTCACCGCAGTTCTTC. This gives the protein CASSPQFF.

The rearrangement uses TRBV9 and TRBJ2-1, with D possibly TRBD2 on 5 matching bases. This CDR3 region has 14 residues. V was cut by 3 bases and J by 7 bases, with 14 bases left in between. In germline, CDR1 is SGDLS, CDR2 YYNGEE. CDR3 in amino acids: CASSAPSRVNEQFF. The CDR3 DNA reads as TGTGCCAGCAGCGCCCCCTCGAGGGTAAATGAGCAGTTCTTC.

This chain's CDR3 is CASRFSVPGNEQFF. As DNA, the CDR3 is TGTGCCAGCAGATTTAGCGTCCCGGGGAATGAGCAGTTCTTC. The V gene is TRBV6-5, the J gene TRBJ2-1; possibly TRBD2 for D (5 bases). V lost 6 bases, J lost 7 bases, and 16 bases lay in between. There are 14 residues in the CDR3. In germline, CDR1 is MNHEY, CDR2 SVGAGI.

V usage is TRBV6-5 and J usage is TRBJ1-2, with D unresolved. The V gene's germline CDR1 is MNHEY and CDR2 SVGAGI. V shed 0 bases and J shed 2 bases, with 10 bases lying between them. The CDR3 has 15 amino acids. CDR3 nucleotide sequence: TGTGCCAGCAGTTACTCATTAAGGGAGAACTATGGCTACACCTTC. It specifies CASSYSLRENYGYTF.

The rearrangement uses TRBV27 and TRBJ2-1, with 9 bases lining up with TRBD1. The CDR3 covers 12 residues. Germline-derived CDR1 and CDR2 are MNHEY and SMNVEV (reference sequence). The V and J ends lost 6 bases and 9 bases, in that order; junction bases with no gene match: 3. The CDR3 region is CASRGQGSEQFF. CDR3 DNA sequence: TGTGCCAGCAGAGGACAGGGGAGTGAGCAGTTCTTC.

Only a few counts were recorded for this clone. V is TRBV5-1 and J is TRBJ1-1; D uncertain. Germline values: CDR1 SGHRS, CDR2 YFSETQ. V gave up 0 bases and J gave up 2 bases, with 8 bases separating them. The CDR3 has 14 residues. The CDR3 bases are TGCGCCAGCAGCTTGGCGGCGAGTAACACTGAAGCTTTCTTT. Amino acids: CASSLAASNTEAFF.

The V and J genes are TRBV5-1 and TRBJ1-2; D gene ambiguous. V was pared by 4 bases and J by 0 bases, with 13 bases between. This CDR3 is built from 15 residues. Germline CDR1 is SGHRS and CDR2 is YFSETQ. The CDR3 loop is CASSLGIQANYGYTF. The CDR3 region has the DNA TGCGCCAGCAGCCTAGGAATTCAGGCTAACTATGGCTACACCTTC.

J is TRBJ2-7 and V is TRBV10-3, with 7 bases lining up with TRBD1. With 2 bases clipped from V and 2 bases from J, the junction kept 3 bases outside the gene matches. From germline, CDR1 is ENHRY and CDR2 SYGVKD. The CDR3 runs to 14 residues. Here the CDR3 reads CAISEMTGTYEQYF. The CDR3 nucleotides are TGTGCCATCAGTGAGATGACAGGGACCTACGAGCAGTACTTC.

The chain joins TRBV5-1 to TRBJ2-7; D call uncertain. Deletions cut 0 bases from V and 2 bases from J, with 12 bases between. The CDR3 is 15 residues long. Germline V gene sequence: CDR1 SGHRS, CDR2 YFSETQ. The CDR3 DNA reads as TGCGCCAGCAGCTTGGAGTGGTATCATACCTACGAGCAGTACTTC. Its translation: CASSLEWYHTYEQYF.

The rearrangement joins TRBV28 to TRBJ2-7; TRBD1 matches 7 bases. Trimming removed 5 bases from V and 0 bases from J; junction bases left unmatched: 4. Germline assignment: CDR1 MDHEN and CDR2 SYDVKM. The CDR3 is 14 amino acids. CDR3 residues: CASSGQDSSYEQYF. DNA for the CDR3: TGTGCCAGCAGTGGACAGGACAGCTCCTACGAGCAGTACTTC.

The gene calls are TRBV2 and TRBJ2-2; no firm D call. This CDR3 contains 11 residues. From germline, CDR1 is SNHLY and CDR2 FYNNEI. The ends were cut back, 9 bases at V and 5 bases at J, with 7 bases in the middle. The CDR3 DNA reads TGTGCCAGTGCAAGGACCGGGGAGCTGTTTTTT. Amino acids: CASARTGELFF.

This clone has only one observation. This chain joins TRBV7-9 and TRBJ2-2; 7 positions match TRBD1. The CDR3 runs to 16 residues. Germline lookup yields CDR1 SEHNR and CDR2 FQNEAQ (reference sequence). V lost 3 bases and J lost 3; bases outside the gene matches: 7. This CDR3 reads CASSFRRGLDTGELFF. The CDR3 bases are TGTGCCAGCAGCTTCCGTAGGGGGCTCGACACCGGGGAGCTGTTTTTT.

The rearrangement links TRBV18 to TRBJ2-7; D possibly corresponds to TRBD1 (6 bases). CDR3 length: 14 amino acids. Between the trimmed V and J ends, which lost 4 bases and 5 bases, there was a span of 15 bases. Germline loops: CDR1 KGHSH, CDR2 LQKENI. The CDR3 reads CASSQTGSLDEQYF. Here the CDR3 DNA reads TGTGCCAGCTCACAAACAGGGTCGCTCGACGAGCAGTACTTC.

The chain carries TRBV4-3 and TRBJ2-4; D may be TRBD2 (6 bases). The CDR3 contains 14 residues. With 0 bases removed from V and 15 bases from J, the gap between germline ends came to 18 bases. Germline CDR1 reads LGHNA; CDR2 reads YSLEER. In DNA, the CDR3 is TGCGCCAGCAGCCAAGATGCGTATTTCGGGAGTGGGTACTTC. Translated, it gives CASSQDAYFGSGYF.

Here the CDR3 DNA reads TGTGCCACCGCGGGAGGGTACCAAGAGACCCAGTACTTC. Translated: CATAGGYQETQYF. The chain links TRBV15 to TRBJ2-5, with TRBD2 identical over 9 bases. V shed 8 bases, J shed 0 bases, and the junction held 1 base outside the gene matches. CDR3 size: 13 residues. CDR1 is LNHNV and CDR2 is YYDKDF in the germline V gene (reference sequence). Full variable domain (remainder filled in from reference TRBV15 and TRBJ2-5): DAMVIQNPRYQVTQFGKPVTLSCSQTLNHNVMYWYQQKSSQAPKLLFHYYDKDFNNEADTPDNFQSRRPNTSFCFLDIRSPGLGDTAMYLCATAGGYQETQYFGPGTRLLVL.

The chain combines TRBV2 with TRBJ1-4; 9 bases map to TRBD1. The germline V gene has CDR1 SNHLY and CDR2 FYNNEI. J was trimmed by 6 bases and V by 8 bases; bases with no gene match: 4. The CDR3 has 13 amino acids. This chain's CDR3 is CASGGTGYEKLFF. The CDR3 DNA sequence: TGTGCCAGCGGGGGGACAGGGTATGAAAAACTGTTTTTT.

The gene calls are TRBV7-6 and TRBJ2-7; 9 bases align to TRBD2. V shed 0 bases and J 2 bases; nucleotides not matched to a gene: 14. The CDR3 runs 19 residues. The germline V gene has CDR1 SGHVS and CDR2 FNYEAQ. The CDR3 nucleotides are TGTGCCAGCAGCTTAGCTAGCGGGAGAGGAGGGGCTTACGCCTACGAGCAGTACTTC. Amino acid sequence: CASSLASGRGGAYAYEQYF.

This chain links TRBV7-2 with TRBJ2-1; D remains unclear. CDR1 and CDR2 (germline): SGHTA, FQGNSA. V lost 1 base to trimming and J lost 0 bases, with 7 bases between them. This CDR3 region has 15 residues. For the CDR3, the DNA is TGTGCCAGCAGCTTAGGGAGATTCTCCTACAATGAGCAGTTCTTC. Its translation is CASSLGRFSYNEQFF.